The rows below give T cell receptor beta chains drawn from one sample of a study of human T cells and chemical hapten exposure. TCRdb passed the RACE reads through MiXCR, listing each CDR3 protein once. The sample has around 190,000 distinct CDR3 sequences, 20% to 25% seen once. The material sequenced was whole blood, taken in connection with sensitization to the hapten diphenylcyclopropenone (DPC). The receptors come from a woman in her forties or fifties with alopecia areata. Some clones in this sample may be carry-over from other donors' samples. Both conserved end residues are trimmed from each CDR3.

TRBV5-1	TRBJ1-6	ASSSDRVNNSPLH
TRBV20-1	TRBJ1-2	SARDLHRGISGYT
TRBV7-2	TRBJ1-4	ASSPTRGFATNEKLF
TRBV9	TRBJ2-7	ASSVAPGHSYEQY
TRBV29-1	TRBJ1-5	SVGTGIGQPQH
TRBV5-1	TRBJ2-1	ASSLGAVSYNEQF
TRBV4-1	TRBJ1-2	ASSQILRDGYT
TRBV5-1	TRBJ2-1	ASSLAYRVPYTEQF
TRBV20-1	TRBJ2-1	SVKTSRLSYNEQF
TRBV20-1	TRBJ2-1	SAARDGDPNEQF
TRBV20-1	TRBJ1-1	SARESHTGNTEAF
TRBV10-3	TRBJ2-1	AISEAGTTRDEQF
TRBV6-4	TRBJ1-2	ASSAGLGYT
TRBV7-2	TRBJ1-1	ASSSYRGPLSQEAF
TRBV9	TRBJ1-1	ASSVFEGGATEAF
TRBV20-1	TRBJ1-1	SASGGRVTEAF
TRBV4-1	TRBJ2-5	ASSQVPAGVETQY
TRBV29-1	TRBJ2-7	SVESASGMYEQY
TRBV15	TRBJ2-5	ATSRDVGETQY
TRBV12-3/TRBV12-4	TRBJ1-2	ASSLSLASVYT
TRBV12-5	TRBJ1-2	ASDKGRDSGYT
TRBV12-3/TRBV12-4	TRBJ2-5	ASSLGDRAGETQY
TRBV10-3	TRBJ2-1	AISVARDNEQF
TRBV12-3/TRBV12-4	TRBJ1-1	ASTHGNDYTEAF
TRBV20-1	TRBJ2-1	SISGTSGRYNEQF
TRBV29-1	TRBJ2-5	SIQQGGEETQY
TRBV7-9	TRBJ1-1	ASSLGEYRDPEAF
TRBV5-1	TRBJ2-5	ASRWDIQETQY
TRBV7-2	TRBJ2-3	ASSLFGTSGSPADTQY
TRBV29-1	TRBJ1-1	SVEHPGEAF
TRBV29-1	TRBJ2-1	SVWDTRYNEQF
TRBV2	TRBJ1-2	ASSEGGRGYGYT
TRBV20-1	TRBJ2-7	SARSSRGAEQY
TRBV5-1	TRBJ2-7	ASSWDSGPYEQY
TRBV5-1	TRBJ2-3	ASSLAGSMY
TRBV7-9	TRBJ1-1	ASSSREFTEAF
TRBV5-1	TRBJ2-2	ASSALAGVTNTGELF
TRBV6-5	TRBJ2-7	ASTEAGEQY
TRBV20-1	TRBJ2-7	SARQGNNEQY
TRBV29-1	TRBJ2-3	SVRSTVGPDTQY
TRBV2	TRBJ1-2	ASIGGNYGYT
TRBV12-3/TRBV12-4	TRBJ1-1	ASSLADRVLLNTEAF
TRBV29-1	TRBJ2-7	SARRAGDGEQY
TRBV6-5	TRBJ1-1	ASSVDRGGTEAF
TRBV11-2	TRBJ2-5	ASSLDMRGETQY
TRBV29-1	TRBJ2-5	SVEFGAGRETQY
TRBV18	TRBJ2-5	ASSPGLVQTQY
TRBV3-1	TRBJ2-2	ASSQDLRIRTGELF
TRBV5-1	TRBJ2-1	ASSLTSGTYNEQF
TRBV11-2	TRBJ2-2	ASSSRQGATGELF
TRBV6-2/TRBV6-3	TRBJ2-3	ASSYSAGASSADTQY
TRBV6-1	TRBJ1-3	ASSEQTGNTIY
TRBV29-1	TRBJ2-4	SVKVLAKNIQY
TRBV12-5	TRBJ1-1	ASGLVPLGDPGRVRAF
TRBV21-1	TRBJ2-5	ASSKEMYSELCGQETQY